The rows below give T cell receptor beta chains drawn from one sample of a study of T cell responses to AZD1222 COVID-19 vaccine. TCRdb's table, derived via immunoSEQ multiplex PCR, lists solely in-frame clones and lacks some. The sample lists 90,000 to 150,000 clones; about 85% were seen once. Sequencing used peripheral blood, obtained 28 days after the second AZD1222 dose. All receptors come from an adult who received the AZD1222 COVID-19 vaccine. Each CDR3 is given with its conserved first and last residue. Each record gives: clone size, J gene, D gene, V gene, CDR3 DNA, CDR3 protein. The D gene is left open where the match is weak. Only part of the rows carry a size: once, few, many, or a class if the clone is expanded.

clone_size: NA
j_call: TRBJ1-1
d_call: NA
v_call: TRBV21-1
cdr3_nt: TGTGCCAGCAGCAAGGGGGTGAACACTGAAGCTTTCTTT
cdr3_aa: CASSKGVNTEAFF

clone_size: few
j_call: TRBJ1-6
d_call: NA
v_call: TRBV6-5
cdr3_nt: TGTGCCAGCAGTTACGGGACGGCCAATTCACCCCTCCACTTT
cdr3_aa: CASSYGTANSPLHF

clone_size: NA
j_call: TRBJ2-1
d_call: NA
v_call: TRBV7-2
cdr3_nt: TGTGCCAGCAGCCCAGGGGTTTCCTTCTACAATGAGCAGTTCTTC
cdr3_aa: CASSPGVSFYNEQFF

clone_size: few
j_call: TRBJ1-2
d_call: NA
v_call: TRBV3-1/TRBV3-2
cdr3_nt: TGTGCCAGCAGCCAAGACGGAGGACAGAACTATGGCTACACCTTC
cdr3_aa: CASSQDGGQNYGYTF

clone_size: NA
j_call: TRBJ1-5
d_call: NA
v_call: TRBV30
cdr3_nt: TGTGCCTGGAGTGGACGGACGTTCAATCAGCCCCAGCATTTT
cdr3_aa: CAWSGRTFNQPQHF

clone_size: NA
j_call: TRBJ2-1
d_call: TRBD2
v_call: TRBV11-3
cdr3_nt: TGTGCCAGCAGCCCGCCGACTAGCGGGGCTTACAATGAGCAGTTCTTC
cdr3_aa: CASSPPTSGAYNEQFF

clone_size: few
j_call: TRBJ1-2
d_call: NA
v_call: TRBV7-2
cdr3_nt: TGTGCCAGCAGCACCCCTCCGGGGGTAAACTATGGCTACACCTTC
cdr3_aa: CASSTPPGVNYGYTF

clone_size: once
j_call: TRBJ2-7
d_call: NA
v_call: TRBV18
cdr3_nt: TGTGCCAGCTCACCTGGTGGGGACCAATCCTACGAGCAGTACTTC
cdr3_aa: CASSPGGDQSYEQYF

clone_size: once
j_call: TRBJ1-2
d_call: NA
v_call: TRBV2
cdr3_nt: TGTGCCAGCAGTGAAAGTTGGGGGATGAATGGCTACACCTTC
cdr3_aa: CASSESWGMNGYTF

clone_size: once
j_call: TRBJ2-7
d_call: NA
v_call: TRBV7-2
cdr3_nt: TGTGCCAGCAGCGACGTGGCTGTCTTTACCTACGAGCAGTACTTC
cdr3_aa: CASSDVAVFTYEQYF

clone_size: once
j_call: TRBJ1-2
d_call: TRBD1
v_call: TRBV14
cdr3_nt: TGTGCCAGCAGCCAAGTAACAGGGGGTAGTCGCTACACCTTC
cdr3_aa: CASSQVTGGSRYTF

clone_size: NA
j_call: TRBJ1-3
d_call: NA
v_call: TRBV18
cdr3_nt: TGTGCCAGCTCGCGAGGGGAGATATCTGGAAACACCATATATTTT
cdr3_aa: CASSRGEISGNTIYF

clone_size: NA
j_call: TRBJ2-1
d_call: TRBD2
v_call: TRBV30
cdr3_nt: TGTGCCACGACACCAGGGACTAGCGTTTCCAATGAGCAGTTCTTC
cdr3_aa: CATTPGTSVSNEQFF

clone_size: NA
j_call: TRBJ2-7
d_call: NA
v_call: TRBV15
cdr3_nt: TGTGCCACCAGTGAGACAGGCGACTACGAGCAGTACTTC
cdr3_aa: CATSETGDYEQYF

clone_size: NA
j_call: TRBJ1-4
d_call: NA
v_call: TRBV5-1
cdr3_nt: TGCGCCAGCAGCTTGGGAGGGGGAGACGAAAAACTGTTTTTT
cdr3_aa: CASSLGGGDEKLFF

clone_size: NA
j_call: TRBJ2-6
d_call: TRBD1
v_call: TRBV7-3
cdr3_nt: TGTGCCAGCAGCAAAGGACAGGGCTTCGGGGCCAACGTCCTGACTTTC
cdr3_aa: CASSKGQGFGANVLTF

clone_size: NA
j_call: TRBJ1-6
d_call: NA
v_call: TRBV4-3
cdr3_nt: TGCGCCAGCAGCCAAGATAGGGGGGCTACAAACCGGGGGCCCCTCCACTTT
cdr3_aa: CASSQDRGATNRGPLHF

clone_size: NA
j_call: TRBJ2-2
d_call: NA
v_call: TRBV4-3
cdr3_nt: TGCGCCAGCAGCCAGGCAGGGGGGCGCACCGGGGAGCTGTTTTTT
cdr3_aa: CASSQAGGRTGELFF

clone_size: NA
j_call: TRBJ2-4
d_call: TRBD2
v_call: TRBV2
cdr3_nt: TGTGCCAGCAGTGATGAGCGGGGGGGCCGGGCCATTCAGTACTTC
cdr3_aa: CASSDERGGRAIQYF

clone_size: NA
j_call: TRBJ1-3
d_call: NA
v_call: TRBV19
cdr3_nt: TGTGCCAGTCGAACAGGGCCAGGAAACACCATATATTTT
cdr3_aa: CASRTGPGNTIYF

clone_size: NA
j_call: TRBJ2-2
d_call: NA
v_call: TRBV28
cdr3_nt: TGTGCCAGCAGTTGGGGTCGGATGATCGTTTATTCCGGGGAGCTGTTTTTT
cdr3_aa: CASSWGRMIVYSGELFF

clone_size: NA
j_call: TRBJ1-2
d_call: NA
v_call: TRBV3-1/TRBV3-2
cdr3_nt: TGTGCCAGCAGCCAAGCCTCGACGGGTTGGTATGGCTACACCTTC
cdr3_aa: CASSQASTGWYGYTF

clone_size: NA
j_call: TRBJ2-3
d_call: TRBD2
v_call: TRBV6-5
cdr3_nt: TGTGCCAGCAGCGAGACTAGCGGGGGGCCAGATACGCAGTATTTT
cdr3_aa: CASSETSGGPDTQYF

clone_size: NA
j_call: TRBJ1-6
d_call: NA
v_call: TRBV19
cdr3_nt: TGTGCCAGTAGACTGGCAGCCTCCTATAATTCACCCCTCCACTTT
cdr3_aa: CASRLAASYNSPLHF

clone_size: NA
j_call: TRBJ1-4
d_call: NA
v_call: TRBV30
cdr3_nt: TGTGCCTGGAGTAGTGGAGGGAATGAAAAACTGTTTTTT
cdr3_aa: CAWSSGGNEKLFF

clone_size: once
j_call: TRBJ1-1
d_call: NA
v_call: TRBV11-2
cdr3_nt: TGTGCCAGCAGCTTAGATATGGGCCCCCGAGGTTTCTTT
cdr3_aa: CASSLDMGPRGFF

clone_size: NA
j_call: TRBJ1-3
d_call: TRBD1
v_call: TRBV27
cdr3_nt: TGTGCCAGCAGTCCCTACGACAGGGTCTCTGGAAACACCATATATTTT
cdr3_aa: CASSPYDRVSGNTIYF

clone_size: medium-sized
j_call: TRBJ2-7
d_call: NA
v_call: TRBV12-3/TRBV12-4
cdr3_nt: TGTGCCAGCAGTCAGGGACATCGCGAGCAGTACTTC
cdr3_aa: CASSQGHREQYF

clone_size: NA
j_call: TRBJ2-2
d_call: TRBD2
v_call: TRBV27
cdr3_nt: TGTGCCAGCCGGTGGGCGGGGGATAACACCGGGGAGCTGTTTTTT
cdr3_aa: CASRWAGDNTGELFF

clone_size: NA
j_call: TRBJ1-3
d_call: NA
v_call: TRBV27
cdr3_nt: TGTGCCAGCAGTTTGAGAGTGTCTGGAAACACCATATATTTT
cdr3_aa: CASSLRVSGNTIYF

clone_size: NA
j_call: TRBJ1-2
d_call: NA
v_call: TRBV6-5
cdr3_nt: TGTGCCAGCAGTTACTCCAGACAGACTAACTATGGCTACACCTTC
cdr3_aa: CASSYSRQTNYGYTF

clone_size: NA
j_call: TRBJ1-3
d_call: NA
v_call: TRBV30
cdr3_nt: TGTGCCTGGAGTCGGATATCGTTGTGGGGGCCCTCTGGAAACACCATATATTTT
cdr3_aa: CAWSRISLWGPSGNTIYF

clone_size: NA
j_call: TRBJ2-1
d_call: NA
v_call: TRBV4-3
cdr3_nt: TGCGCCAGCAGCCAGCCTCCCAATGAGCAGTTCTTC
cdr3_aa: CASSQPPNEQFF

clone_size: NA
j_call: TRBJ1-5
d_call: TRBD1
v_call: TRBV6-1
cdr3_nt: TGTGCCAGCAGTGACCAGGACAGGCTATATAGCAATCAGCCCCAGCATTTT
cdr3_aa: CASSDQDRLYSNQPQHF

clone_size: NA
j_call: TRBJ2-7
d_call: NA
v_call: TRBV11-3
cdr3_nt: TGTGCCAGCAGCCCAGCCGCCAATAGCGACGAGCAGTACTTC
cdr3_aa: CASSPAANSDEQYF

clone_size: once
j_call: TRBJ2-7
d_call: NA
v_call: TRBV6-5
cdr3_nt: TGTGCCAGCAGGCCTGGGGCTATCCGTTACGAGCAGTACTTC
cdr3_aa: CASRPGAIRYEQYF

clone_size: NA
j_call: TRBJ1-2
d_call: TRBD1
v_call: TRBV13
cdr3_nt: TGTGCCAGCAGCTCTCGGACAGGGTTCTATGGCTACACCTTC
cdr3_aa: CASSSRTGFYGYTF

clone_size: NA
j_call: TRBJ2-2
d_call: NA
v_call: TRBV7-2
cdr3_nt: TGTGCCAGCAGCCCTCGCCCGGATACCGGGGAGCTGTTTTTT
cdr3_aa: CASSPRPDTGELFF

clone_size: NA
j_call: TRBJ1-5
d_call: NA
v_call: TRBV6-1
cdr3_nt: TGTGCCAGCAGTGATGGGCAGGATCATCAGCCCCAGCATTTT
cdr3_aa: CASSDGQDHQPQHF

clone_size: NA
j_call: TRBJ2-5
d_call: NA
v_call: TRBV11-2
cdr3_nt: TGTGCCAGCAGCTCCCTTACAGAGCAAGAGACCCAGTACTTC
cdr3_aa: CASSSLTEQETQYF

clone_size: NA
j_call: TRBJ1-2
d_call: NA
v_call: TRBV3-1/TRBV3-2
cdr3_nt: TGTGCCAGCAGCCAAGACAGTATGCGTGGCTACACCTTC
cdr3_aa: CASSQDSMRGYTF

clone_size: NA
j_call: TRBJ1-6
d_call: NA
v_call: TRBV4-3
cdr3_nt: TGCGCCAGCAGCCAAGAGAGTGGAGAGGGAGGATCACCCCTCCACTTT
cdr3_aa: CASSQESGEGGSPLHF

clone_size: NA
j_call: TRBJ1-6
d_call: TRBD1
v_call: TRBV13
cdr3_nt: TGTGCCAGCAGCTTAGGGACGACAGGGGGCATCTATAATTCACCCCTCCACTTT
cdr3_aa: CASSLGTTGGIYNSPLHF

clone_size: NA
j_call: TRBJ2-7
d_call: NA
v_call: TRBV19
cdr3_nt: TGTGCCAGTAAGAAAGGGTTGAGCTCCTACGAGCAGTACTTC
cdr3_aa: CASKKGLSSYEQYF

clone_size: many
j_call: TRBJ1-6
d_call: NA
v_call: TRBV28
cdr3_nt: TGTGCCAGCAGTTCAAGCCAAGACAGTTCACCCCTCCACTTT
cdr3_aa: CASSSSQDSSPLHF

clone_size: NA
j_call: TRBJ2-3
d_call: NA
v_call: TRBV7-9
cdr3_nt: TGTGCCAGCAGCTCCTTTCGGGGAGTCACAGATACGCAGTATTTT
cdr3_aa: CASSSFRGVTDTQYF

clone_size: once
j_call: TRBJ2-7
d_call: TRBD2
v_call: TRBV4-3
cdr3_nt: TGCGCCAGCAGCCAAGATTCCCGCGGGGGGGCCTACGAGCAGTACTTC
cdr3_aa: CASSQDSRGGAYEQYF

clone_size: NA
j_call: TRBJ1-5
d_call: NA
v_call: TRBV19
cdr3_nt: TGTGCCAGTAGTATAGAAAGGGGTGGTCAGCCCCAGCATTTT
cdr3_aa: CASSIERGGQPQHF

clone_size: few
j_call: TRBJ1-3
d_call: NA
v_call: TRBV15
cdr3_nt: TGTGCCACCAGCAGAGATCAGAGAATGAGGACTGGAAACACCATATATTTT
cdr3_aa: CATSRDQRMRTGNTIYF

clone_size: NA
j_call: TRBJ2-7
d_call: NA
v_call: TRBV3-1/TRBV3-2
cdr3_nt: TGTGCCAGCAGCCAAGGACAGCCCTACGAGCAGTACTTC
cdr3_aa: CASSQGQPYEQYF

clone_size: NA
j_call: TRBJ1-5
d_call: NA
v_call: TRBV28
cdr3_nt: TGTGCCAGCAGTTTAGTTTACCCTCGACGCGACGGCAATCAGCCCCAGCATTTT
cdr3_aa: CASSLVYPRRDGNQPQHF

clone_size: NA
j_call: TRBJ2-2
d_call: NA
v_call: TRBV2
cdr3_nt: TGTGCCAGCAGTGATCTGGCAGGGAGGACCGGGGAGCTGTTTTTT
cdr3_aa: CASSDLAGRTGELFF

clone_size: NA
j_call: TRBJ2-3
d_call: NA
v_call: TRBV9
cdr3_nt: TGTGCCAGCAGCCCTAGTCGCACAGATACGCAGTATTTT
cdr3_aa: CASSPSRTDTQYF

clone_size: NA
j_call: TRBJ2-7
d_call: TRBD2
v_call: TRBV5-8
cdr3_nt: TGTGCCAGCAGCTCCCTAGCGGGGGGCCCCTACGAGCAGTACTTC
cdr3_aa: CASSSLAGGPYEQYF